Listed below are T cell receptor beta chains from one sample, sequenced in a study of regulatory T cells in long-lasting Graves disease. Each CDR3 protein gets one entry after TCRdb re-called the multiplex PCR reads with MiXCR. This table has 450,000 to 500,000 distinct CDR3 sequences, 16% appearing once. This sample was also put to use in a study of T cells in Graves' hyperthyroidism and ophthalmopathy.

The input for sequencing was peripheral blood mononuclear cells (PBMCs), taken at new diagnosis, from a patient treated with antithyroid drugs. These receptors came from a man aged 40-49 years with Graves disease. The CDR3 runs from the conserved cysteine through the conserved F or W.

J,V,CDR3
TRBJ2-1,TRBV18,CASSPMGGQGNNEQFF
TRBJ2-3,TRBV7-3,CASSTTGRDTQYF
TRBJ2-4,TRBV20-1,CSTRVRASGGWNIQYF
TRBJ2-7,TRBV2,CASMGGRDEQYF
TRBJ2-3,TRBV10-3,CAISRLDSDTQYF
TRBJ2-1,TRBV9,CASSPQTEFGVGEQFF
TRBJ1-2,TRBV20-1,CSAGANYGYTF
TRBJ2-7,TRBV28,CASSLGGTADYEQYF
TRBJ2-1,TRBV3-1,CASSQELAGKYNEQFF
TRBJ2-6,TRBV20-1,CSARGYTGPGANVLTF
TRBJ1-2,TRBV20-1,CSARVGGSYGYTF
TRBJ1-1,TRBV7-6,CASKPTEATEAFF
TRBJ2-7,TRBV11-2,CASSLVSGRSYEQYF
TRBJ2-1,TRBV7-3,CASSFGRESYNEQFF
TRBJ2-3,TRBV2,CASRVTSSSDTQYF
TRBJ2-2,TRBV5-1,CASSPGTSGRDTGELFF
TRBJ1-2,TRBV20-1,CSARVPGKGGYTF
TRBJ2-1,TRBV7-2,CASSFPTGYEQFF
TRBJ2-7,TRBV20-1,CSARDISGDSYEQYF
TRBJ2-3,TRBV10-3,CAISEGLTDTQYF
TRBJ2-7,TRBV12-3/TRBV12-4,CASSGWDSLLSYEQYF
TRBJ2-7,TRBV2,CASSEGEEDEQYF
TRBJ1-5,TRBV6-1,CASSPGRGNQPQHF